Sequencing of this TCR beta chain was carried out in a study of T cell responses to AZD1222 COVID-19 vaccine. Findings and caveats of the study: Close to half of all spike-specific TCRs reportedly target regions of the variants that are unmutated. The study sampled repertoires only after the peak T cell response. With two AZD1222 doses given, Spike-specific TCR breadth and depth both rose.

Only in-frame clones appear in the TCRdb table, and some are missing; sequencing was by immunoSEQ multiplex PCR. This sample has about 140,000 clones, with about 93% found just once. The CDR3 loop spans 15 amino acids. Germline values: CDR1 SGHVS, CDR2 FQNEAQ. Trimming left V 1 base short and J 4 bases short, with 11 bases between. Only one count was recorded for this clone. Its target is not known. The clonotype was recovered from an adult in good health. The sample in question was peripheral blood, obtained on day 0 of AZD1222 vaccination. The chain uses TRBV7-8 and TRBJ2-1; D remains unclear. CDR3 nucleotides: TGTGCCAGCAGCTTAGTTGTAATAGAGTACAATGAGCAGTTCTTC. Its translation: CASSLVVIEYNEQFF.